This T cell receptor (beta chain) emerged from a study of cytomegalovirus exposure and HLA in healthy donors. Study results and caveats: A later analysis linked a missense variant in DCLRE1C to the trimming of TCR beta V and J genes. While the bulk of TCR sequences proved rare, some public TCRs turned up in many donors.

This clone has just a few counts. What it recognizes is unknown. 60 Vbeta and 13 Jbeta primers were used in PCR. Libraries were prepared by immunoSEQ multiplex PCR; TCRdb keeps only in-frame clonotypes and omits some of them. The sample contains around 130,000 clones, just under 75% of which appear only once. CDR1 is MNHNS, CDR2 SASEGT, per germline. The CDR3 is 14 residues long. V lost 8 bases to trimming and J lost 2 bases, with 15 bases between them. Sequencing was done on a sample of PBMCs. This receptor was obtained from a man aged 35 to 55 in good health and CMV-seropositive. The chain uses TRBV6-1 and TRBJ2-5, with D possibly TRBD1 on 6 matching bases. The DNA for the CDR3 is TGTGCCAGCCGGTACGGGACACTTCAAGAGACCCAGTACTTC. It encodes CASRYGTLQETQYF.